A selection of T cell receptor beta chains follows, all from one sample in a study of cytotoxic CD8 clonotypes in ibrutinib-treated CLL. The assay was immunoSEQ multiplex PCR, and TCRdb's table has in-frame clones only and misses some. This table holds about 130,000 clones, approximately 85% found once. The starting material was PBMCs, obtained after 24 months of ibrutinib treatment. These receptors were taken from a human donor with chronic lymphocytic leukemia. CDR3s include the opening cysteine and the closing phenylalanine or tryptophan. D genes are given only for firm matches. Part of the rows lack a size; the others show once, few, many or a class for expanded clones.

cdr3_length	v_call	clone_size	j_call	d_call	cdr3_aa	cdr3_nt
14	TRBV7-9	NA	TRBJ2-1	NA	CASSLAIGSNEQFF	TGTGCCAGCAGCTTAGCGATAGGGAGCAATGAGCAGTTCTTC
11	TRBV29-1	NA	TRBJ2-7	NA	CSVESGEEQYF	TGCAGCGTTGAAAGCGGAGAAGAGCAGTACTTC
14	TRBV11-2	NA	TRBJ2-7	NA	CASSSRTSSYEQYF	TGTGCCAGCAGTTCCCGGACGTCGTCCTACGAGCAGTACTTC
15	TRBV28	NA	TRBJ1-2	TRBD1	CASKKGQGTNYGYTF	TGTGCCAGCAAAAAAGGACAGGGAACTAACTATGGCTACACCTTC
13	TRBV29-1	NA	TRBJ1-1	TRBD1	CSVRTGKNTEAFF	TGCAGCGTTAGGACAGGGAAAAACACTGAAGCTTTCTTT
15	TRBV2	NA	TRBJ2-1	NA	CASGRVSLGDNEQFF	TGTGCCAGCGGGAGAGTTAGCTTAGGAGACAATGAGCAGTTCTTC
14	TRBV6-6	many	TRBJ2-3	TRBD1	CASSKTGVTDTQYF	TGTGCCAGCAGTAAGACAGGGGTGACAGATACGCAGTATTTT
13	TRBV11-2	NA	TRBJ2-5	NA	CASSFEGQETQYF	TGTGCCAGCAGCTTCGAGGGGCAAGAGACCCAGTACTTC
17	TRBV18	NA	TRBJ2-7	NA	CASSPTTLALSSYEQYF	TGTGCCAGCTCACCGACCACGTTGGCCCTAAGCTCCTACGAGCAGTACTTC
14	TRBV6-1	NA	TRBJ2-1	TRBD1	CASGRDRGYNEQFF	TGTGCCAGCGGCCGGGACAGGGGGTACAATGAGCAGTTCTTC
14	TRBV2	NA	TRBJ1-2	NA	CASRDPGRGYGYTF	TGTGCCAGCCGGGATCCAGGGAGGGGCTATGGCTACACCTTC
12	TRBV7-9	NA	TRBJ1-4	NA	CASSETGGGLFF	TGTGCCAGCAGCGAGACCGGCGGAGGACTGTTTTTT
14	TRBV5-6	NA	TRBJ2-1	TRBD2	CASSSPGLAAEQFF	TGTGCCAGCAGCTCCCCGGGACTAGCGGCCGAGCAGTTCTTC
14	TRBV19	NA	TRBJ2-1	NA	CASSRTAFYNEQFF	TGTGCCAGTTCTAGGACTGCATTTTACAATGAGCAGTTCTTC
15	TRBV19	NA	TRBJ2-7	TRBD2	CASSFGPREGYEQYF	TGTGCCAGTAGTTTTGGCCCGCGGGAGGGCTACGAGCAGTACTTC
15	TRBV6-6	NA	TRBJ2-1	NA	CASSSTGTQNNEQFF	TGTGCCAGCAGTTCCACCGGGACTCAGAACAATGAGCAGTTCTTC
15	TRBV7-8	NA	TRBJ2-5	TRBD2	CASTKREGYQETQYF	TGTGCCAGCACCAAACGGGAGGGGTACCAAGAGACCCAGTACTTC
15	TRBV5-1	NA	TRBJ2-3	NA	CASRRIAQSTDTQYF	TGCGCCAGCAGAAGAATAGCGCAAAGCACAGATACGCAGTATTTT
10	TRBV11-3	once	TRBJ1-2	NA	CASSSYGYTF	TGTGCCAGCAGCTCCTATGGCTACACCTTC
15	TRBV4-1	NA	TRBJ2-7	NA	CASSLNRDYTYEQYF	TGCGCCAGCAGCCTAAACAGGGATTATACCTACGAGCAGTACTTC
16	TRBV4-1	NA	TRBJ2-7	TRBD1	CASSQPVGQGDYEQYF	TGCGCCAGCAGCCAGCCTGTGGGACAGGGGGACTACGAGCAGTACTTC
12	TRBV10-3	once	TRBJ2-3	NA	CAISPLGDTQYF	TGTGCCATCAGCCCTCTTGGGGATACGCAGTATTTT
17	TRBV2	NA	TRBJ2-2	TRBD1	CASRPRQGLWNTGELFF	TGTGCCAGCAGGCCTAGACAGGGGCTATGGAACACCGGGGAGCTGTTTTTT
15	TRBV5-1	NA	TRBJ1-5	NA	CASSLGGNFNQPQHF	TGCGCCAGCAGCTTGGGGGGGAACTTTAATCAGCCCCAGCATTTT
15	TRBV19	NA	TRBJ1-5	NA	CASNPSWAGTQPQHF	TGTGCCAGTAACCCGTCCTGGGCAGGGACTCAGCCCCAGCATTTT
15	TRBV5-1	NA	TRBJ1-5	TRBD1	CASSPRTGENQPQHF	TGCGCCAGCAGCCCACGGACAGGGGAGAATCAGCCCCAGCATTTT
12	TRBV2	NA	TRBJ1-2	NA	CASSLRGSGYTF	TGTGCCAGCAGTCTGCGGGGATCGGGCTACACCTTC
15	TRBV7-2	few	TRBJ1-5	NA	CASSLGGPSNQPQHF	TGTGCCAGCAGCCTCGGTGGCCCTAGCAATCAGCCCCAGCATTTT
16	TRBV4-1	NA	TRBJ1-3	NA	CASSQLTEGKRNTIYF	TGCGCCAGCAGCCAACTTACGGAGGGGAAACGGAACACCATATATTTT
12	TRBV7-2	NA	TRBJ2-1	NA	CASSLERIEQFF	TGTGCCAGCAGCTTAGAGAGGATCGAGCAGTTCTTC
17	TRBV11-2	medium-sized	TRBJ2-2	NA	CASSLGGSSFIGGELFF	TGTGCCAGCAGCTTAGGAGGGTCTAGCTTCATTGGCGGGGAGCTGTTTTTT
13	TRBV2	NA	TRBJ1-1	NA	CASSEEENTEAFF	TGTGCCAGCAGTGAAGAGGAGAACACTGAAGCTTTCTTT
15	TRBV7-2	NA	TRBJ1-1	NA	CASSLRAVKNTEAFF	TGTGCCAGCAGCTTAAGGGCAGTAAAGAACACTGAAGCTTTCTTT
14	TRBV19	NA	TRBJ1-2	NA	CASSIAGLLRGYTF	TGTGCCAGTAGTATAGCAGGGTTGCTGCGTGGCTACACCTTC
15	TRBV7-3	NA	TRBJ2-3	TRBD1	CASSLTGGASDTQYF	TGTGCCAGCAGCTTAACAGGGGGCGCGTCAGATACGCAGTATTTT
18	TRBV19	NA	TRBJ2-7	NA	CASSIQRGPGTQLYEQYF	TGTGCCAGTAGTATCCAGAGGGGCCCCGGGACACAACTCTACGAGCAGTACTTC
15	TRBV7-2	NA	TRBJ2-2	NA	CASSARAVHAGELFF	TGTGCCAGCAGCGCCAGGGCAGTTCATGCCGGGGAGCTGTTTTTT
16	TRBV6-1	once	TRBJ2-1	TRBD1	CASSDRTGVSYNEQFF	TGTGCCAGCAGTGATAGGACAGGGGTCTCCTACAATGAGCAGTTCTTC
13	TRBV7-9	NA	TRBJ2-7	NA	CASSLAGAYEQYF	TGTGCCAGCAGCCTCGCCGGGGCCTACGAGCAGTACTTC
17	TRBV28	NA	TRBJ2-1	NA	CASTSFLYYKGANEQFF	TGTGCCAGCACAAGCTTCCTCTACTATAAGGGAGCCAATGAGCAGTTCTTC
15	TRBV9	NA	TRBJ2-3	NA	CASSLGQPSTDTQYF	TGTGCCAGCAGCCTTGGACAGCCCAGCACAGATACGCAGTATTTT
16	TRBV28	few	TRBJ1-5	TRBD1	CASRLGDRTGQQPQHF	TGTGCCAGCAGGCTCGGAGACCGGACAGGGCAACAGCCCCAGCATTTT
16	TRBV7-2	NA	TRBJ1-2	NA	CASSPTGGGSGYGYTF	TGTGCCAGCAGCCCCACTGGGGGGGGCTCGGGCTATGGCTACACCTTC